Reported below is one TCR beta chain. The study drew participants aged roughly 18 to 95 years from some 23 US areas. The study assigned cohorts using participant-reported clinical history. Deletions cut 0 bases from V and 3 bases from J, with 11 bases between. From germline, CDR1 is MNHEY and CDR2 SVGAGI. This CDR3 is built from 15 residues. This table comes from immunoSEQ multiplex PCR, and its TCRdb copy is limited to in-frame clones, with some not included. The data show hundreds of thousands of clones, with more than 70% seen just once and about 1.5% held by the top ten. The data were obtained in a study of blood T cell repertoires in COVID-19. Across the whole study: Sample material is recorded as cDNA or gDNA derived from T cells, B-cell-depleted T cells, or PBMCs.

Sequenced: PBMCs or T cells enriched from blood (not recorded which). The chain has TRBV6-5 and TRBJ2-5; weak D call: TRBD2 (5 bases). The clonotype was recovered from a woman in her late teens or twenties who had been exposed to COVID-19. CDR3 loop: CASSYSSLAEETQYF. CDR3 bases: TGTGCCAGCAGTTACTCGTCTCTAGCTGAAGAGACCCAGTACTTC.